The 4 T cell receptor beta chains below were found in one sample sequenced in a study of blood T cell repertoires in COVID-19. The data were produced by immunoSEQ multiplex PCR, yet TCRdb's version contains in-frame clones alone and is incomplete. The data show roughly 150,000 clones, around 82% seen once. Sequenced material: PBMCs or T cells enriched from blood (not recorded which). These receptors came from a woman aged 45-60 years who had recovered from COVID-19.

The genes are TRBV25-1 and TRBJ2-3, with D tentatively TRBD2 (7 bases). The CDR3 length is 16 residues. Germline V gene lookup returns CDR1 MGHDK and CDR2 SYGVNS. The V and J ends lost 3 bases and 1 base respectively, with 14 bases between them. The CDR3 nucleotides are TGTGCCAGCAGTGAGATTTTAGGGGGGGGCACAGATACGCAGTATTTT. Translation: CASSEILGGGTDTQYF.

The genes are TRBV10-3 and TRBJ1-3; 7 nucleotides match TRBD1. Unmatched junction bases numbered 7, after V lost 7 bases and J lost 4 bases. CDR1 is ENHRY and CDR2 is SYGVKD in the germline V gene. The CDR3 totals 14 residues. CDR3: CAINEQGLGNTIYF. The CDR3 DNA reads as TGTGCCATCAATGAACAGGGGCTCGGAAACACCATATATTTT.

The chain employs TRBV19 and TRBJ2-3; D is perhaps TRBD2 (6 bases). This CDR3 is built from 16 residues. Germline loops: CDR1 LNHDA, CDR2 SQIVND (reference sequence). V was trimmed by 5 bases and J by 2 bases, leaving 17 bases between them. The CDR3 is CASSARLVSYTDTQYF. The CDR3 DNA is TGTGCCAGTAGTGCCCGACTAGTAAGCTACACAGATACGCAGTATTTT.

The genes are TRBV29-1 and TRBJ1-2; 8 nucleotides line up with TRBD1. CDR1 and CDR2 from the germline V gene are SQVTM and ANQGSEA. V lost 0 bases, J lost 6 bases, and 9 bases stayed unmatched. This CDR3 has 15 amino acids. The CDR3 nucleotides are TGCAGCGTTGAAGAGATCGGCAGGGGGCTGGATGGCTACACCTTC. This codes for CSVEEIGRGLDGYTF.